The entry below gives a single TCR beta chain sequence along with its context. Its target is unknown. Germline V gene lookup returns CDR1 SQVTM and CDR2 ANQGSEA. CDR3 length equals 13 residues. The V gene lost 4 bases and the J gene lost 7 bases, with 16 bases spanning the gap. TCRdb called the 5' RACE reads again in MiXCR, with one record for every CDR3 protein. This table has about 500,000 distinct CDR3 sequences, around a sixth appearing once. The source of the sample is a study of T cells after yellow fever vaccination. General study results and limits: Post-booster samples contained most primary-vaccination clones (approximately 96% CD4, about 90% CD8). Compared with primary, the secondary response was weaker and peaked at day 5, not 15. Just a small share of clonotypes turned up in the CD4 compartment as well as the CD8 compartment.

This clonotype was sampled from a man younger than 35 who received the YFV17D yellow fever vaccine. The source was PBMCs, collected less than 6 days after the first yellow fever vaccination. V and J are TRBV29-1 and TRBJ2-5; possibly TRBD1 or TRBD2 for D (5 bases each). The CDR3 bases are TGCAGCGTTGCGGGACCTCTATCGGGGACCCAGTACTTC. It translates to CSVAGPLSGTQYF.